This T cell receptor beta chain was documented in a study of T cell repertoires in cytomegalovirus infection. Study context: Signatures in public TCR beta sequences pointed to both CMV infection and matching HLA type. Study observations and caveats: The cumulative frequency of public TCR beta families distinguished individuals who carried CMV together with the relevant HLA. HLA-C-restricted CMV-specific TCR beta clonotypes prevailed in the ex vivo response.

TCRdb independently ran MiXCR on the reads; one entry per CDR3 protein. The top ten clones hold under 15% of a sample with approximately 500,000 distinct CDR3 sequences, approximately 25% of them seen once. In its sample, this clonotype was seen a few times. Its matching antigen is unknown. Source material: PBMCs. This sequence originates from a human donor in good health (CMV status not recorded). Some clones in this sample may be carry-over from other donors' samples.

CDR3 DNA sequence: TGCAGCGGCGGTCGAGGGGATGGGGGCTATGGCTACACCTTC. It is translated as CSGGRGDGGYGYTF. This sequence joins TRBV29-1 and TRBJ1-2; tentative D call: TRBD1 (5 bases). CDR1 is SQVTM and CDR2 is ANQGSEA in the germline V gene. The V gene lost 7 bases and the J gene lost 4 bases, with 19 bases spanning the gap. The CDR3 totals 14 residues.